What follows are 27 T cell receptor beta chains derived from one specimen sequenced in a study of blood T cell repertoires in COVID-19. Profiled with immunoSEQ multiplex PCR; TCRdb holds only in-frame clones, not every one. Of 45,000 to 60,000 clones listed, approximately 84% were seen once; the top ten hold over 2%. Material: peripheral blood. The receptors here all came from a man aged 50-60 years with acute or convalescent COVID-19.

The chain is built from TRBV7-3 and TRBJ2-1; possibly TRBD2 for D (6 bases). The CDR3 runs to 15 residues. Trimming shortened V by 2 bases and J by 7 bases, and 15 bases separated the two germline ends. Per germline, CDR1 SGHTA and CDR2 FQGTGA. CDR3 sequence: CASSLEIAVRNEQFF. The CDR3, as DNA: TGTGCCAGCAGCTTAGAAATAGCGGTACGGAATGAGCAGTTCTTC. The variable domain in full, with the rest retrieved from reference TRBV7-3 and TRBJ2-1, is GAGVSQTPSNKVTEKGKYVELRCDPISGHTALYWYRQSLGQGPEFLIYFQGTGAADDSGLPNDRFFAVRPEGSVSTLKIQRTERGDSAVYLCASSLEIAVRNEQFFGPGTRLTVL.

This sequence joins TRBV5-1 and TRBJ1-3; D gene unclear. The CDR3 contains 13 residues. Germline loops: CDR1 SGHRS, CDR2 YFSETQ. V was trimmed by 0 bases and J by 2 bases, leaving 3 bases between them. The CDR3: CASSLEPGNTIYF. For the CDR3, the DNA is TGCGCCAGCAGCTTGGAGCCTGGAAACACCATATATTTT.

This clone turned up a few times. This chain uses TRBV19 with TRBJ2-1; possibly TRBD2 for D (6 bases). The CDR3 sequence is 18 residues long. Trimming removed 4 bases at V and 1 base at J, with 20 bases between. Germline CDR1 reads LNHDA; CDR2 reads SQIVND (reference sequence). In nucleotides, the CDR3 is TGTGCCAGTAGTAGGGGGGACCTCCAGGCAGCGTCCTACAATGAGCAGTTCTTC. It codes for CASSRGDLQAASYNEQFF. The variable domain in full, with the rest retrieved from reference TRBV19 and TRBJ2-1, is DGGITQSPKYLFRKEGQNVTLSCEQNLNHDAMYWYRQDPGQGLRLIYYSQIVNDFQKGDIAEGYSVSREKKESFPLTVTSAQKNPTAFYLCASSRGDLQAASYNEQFFGPGTRLTVL.

The chain is built from TRBV10-3 and TRBJ1-5; 8 bases line up with TRBD1. Unmatched junction bases numbered 5, after V lost 2 bases and J lost 2 bases. The germline V gene encodes CDR1 ENHRY and CDR2 SYGVKD. The CDR3 covers 16 residues. CDR3 residues: CAISEGQGGGNQPQHF. CDR3 coding DNA: TGTGCCATCAGTGAGGGACAGGGAGGTGGCAATCAGCCCCAGCATTTT.

CDR3 DNA: TGTGCCAGCAGCCGGCAGGGGGCGGGGGAGCAGTACTTC. Protein product: CASSRQGAGEQYF. The chain is built from TRBV3-1 (or the pseudogene TRBV3-2) and TRBJ2-7; 8 nucleotides agree with TRBD1. Germline loops: CDR1 LGHDT, CDR2 YNNKEL (reference sequence). V shed 4 bases, J shed 7 bases, and the junction held 6 bases outside the gene matches. The CDR3 consists of 13 residues.

The gene calls are TRBV7-9 and TRBJ1-4, with 9 bases identical to TRBD1. The germline CDR1 and CDR2 sequences are SEHNR and FQNEAQ (reference sequence). There are 17 residues in the CDR3. Losses at the gene ends were 6 bases for V and 0 bases for J; bases not matched to a gene: 8. The CDR3 nucleotides read TGTGCCAGCAGGAACAAACAGGGGGCAGCAACTAATGAAAAACTGTTTTTT. Its translation: CASRNKQGAATNEKLFF.

The rearrangement joins TRBV27 to TRBJ2-3, with a possible D match to TRBD1 (5 bases). The CDR3 is 17 residues long. V gave up 0 bases and J gave up 6 bases, with 19 bases separating them. In germline, CDR1 is MNHEY, CDR2 SMNVEV (reference sequence). Here the CDR3 reads CASSLSLGAAPRDTQYF. CDR3 nucleotide sequence: TGTGCCAGCAGTTTATCTCTTGGGGCAGCCCCCAGGGATACGCAGTATTTT.

As DNA, the CDR3 is TGTGCCAGCAGGGGCGTTGGGTCTAACTATGGCTACACCTTC. Residues: CASRGVGSNYGYTF. The chain couples TRBV28 to TRBJ1-2; D ambiguous. CDR3 size: 14 residues. The ends were cut back, 6 bases at V and 0 bases at J, with 11 bases in the middle. Germline loops: CDR1 MDHEN, CDR2 SYDVKM.

This chain connects TRBV3-1 (or the pseudogene TRBV3-2) to TRBJ2-1, with D perhaps TRBD2 (5 bases). Per germline, CDR1 LGHDT and CDR2 YNNKEL (reference sequence). V was cut by 0 bases and J by 7 bases, with 16 bases left in between. The CDR3 is made up of 16 amino acids. The CDR3 DNA sequence: TGTGCCAGCAGCCAAGAGAGGTGGGAGTATACAAATGAGCAGTTCTTC. This codes for CASSQERWEYTNEQFF.

The rearrangement joins TRBV28 to TRBJ2-3; 10 bases are a match to TRBD1. This CDR3 is built from 13 residues. The trim removed 9 bases at V and 4 bases at J, leaving 4 bases unmatched. CDR1 is MDHEN, CDR2 SYDVKM, per germline. The CDR3, as DNA: TGTGCCAGTCGGACAGGGGGGTCAGATACGCAGTATTTT. Protein product: CASRTGGSDTQYF.

The rearrangement joins TRBV25-1 to TRBJ1-2; TRBD1 matches 8 bases. This CDR3 comprises 14 residues. Losses at the gene ends were 6 bases for V and 8 bases for J; bases not matched to a gene: 11. Germline assignment: CDR1 MGHDK and CDR2 SYGVNS. CDR3 DNA: TGTGCCAGCAGGCCCAGGACAGGGTTTCAGGGCTACACCTTC. It translates to CASRPRTGFQGYTF.

The J gene is TRBJ1-2, the V gene TRBV24-1; 11 bases are a match to TRBD1. Germline V lookup: CDR1 KGHDR, CDR2 SFDVKD. This CDR3 is built from 16 residues. V was clipped by 11 bases and J by 2 bases; unmatched bases: 12. CDR3 in amino acids: CARKNGTGGKNYGYTF. CDR3 coding DNA: TGTGCCAGAAAAAATGGGACAGGGGGTAAGAACTATGGCTACACCTTC.

V gene TRBV27 combines with J gene TRBJ1-2, with a possible D match to TRBD1 (6 bases). V lost 3 bases, J lost 5 bases, and 16 bases lay in between. Germline V CDR1 and CDR2: MNHEY, SMNVEV (reference sequence). The length of the CDR3 is 15 residues. CDR3 protein: CASSFTGTHPYGYTF. For the CDR3, the DNA is TGTGCCAGCAGTTTCACCGGGACACACCCATATGGCTACACCTTC.

The rearrangement links TRBV21-1 to TRBJ1-2; the DNA was not compared with TRBD1, the D call given in the table. TRBV21-1 is labeled a pseudogene. The CDR3 totals 15 residues. The CDR3 sequence: CASSKGRGRSSGYTF. CDR3 DNA: TGTGCCAGCAGCAAAGGAAGGGGTAGGTCGAGCGGCTACACCTTC.

In nucleotides, the CDR3 is TGTGCCAGCAGTCCGGACTCGGGCTTGGGCTACACCTTC. It codes for CASSPDSGLGYTF. V and J are TRBV6-5 and TRBJ1-2; D is ambiguous. V was cut by 5 bases and J by 8 bases, with 15 bases left in between. Germline loops: CDR1 MNHEY, CDR2 SVGAGI. The CDR3 is 13 residues long.

This chain uses TRBV27 with TRBJ1-6, with 8 bases aligning to TRBD1. V gave up 7 bases and J gave up 7 bases; unmatched junction bases: 18. The CDR3 spans 18 residues. Germline V lookup: CDR1 MNHEY, CDR2 SMNVEV (reference sequence). CDR3 protein: CASTFDTAPDRANSPLHF. CDR3 nucleotide sequence: TGTGCCAGCACTTTTGACACCGCGCCGGACAGGGCCAATTCACCCCTCCACTTT.

V usage is TRBV11-2 and J usage is TRBJ1-1; D is ambiguous. There are 16 residues in the CDR3. Germline V gives CDR1 SGHAT, CDR2 FQNNGV. The V and J ends lost 4 bases and 1 base respectively, with 16 bases between them. The CDR3: CASSSPSGQQNTEAFF. The CDR3, as DNA: TGTGCCAGCAGCTCCCCCTCTGGGCAGCAGAACACTGAAGCTTTCTTT.

This chain connects TRBV19 to TRBJ2-5; D might be TRBD1 (6 bases). Trimming pared 3 bases from V and 4 bases from J, leaving 9 bases between. Germline V lookup: CDR1 LNHDA, CDR2 SQIVND (reference sequence). The CDR3 is made up of 13 amino acids. The CDR3 sequence: CASSMDSVETQYF. The CDR3 DNA is TGTGCCAGTAGTATGGACAGTGTAGAGACCCAGTACTTC.

The V gene is TRBV11-2, the J gene TRBJ1-3; D not resolved. From germline, CDR1 is SGHAT and CDR2 FQNNGV. Trimming stripped 4 bases from V and 0 bases from J, with 13 bases between. The CDR3 spans 16 residues. The CDR3 protein is CASSSGGIGSGNTIYF. CDR3 nucleotides: TGTGCCAGCAGCTCCGGAGGGATTGGCTCTGGAAACACCATATATTTT. Complete variable domain (other parts from reference TRBV11-2 and TRBJ1-3): EAGVAQSPRYKIIEKRQSVAFWCNPISGHATLYWYQQILGQGPKLLIQFQNNGVVDDSQLPKDRFSAERLKGVDSTLKIQPAKLEDSAVYLCASSSGGIGSGNTIYFGEGSWLTVV.

J is TRBJ2-1 and V is TRBV18; 8 nucleotides agree with TRBD2. V dropped 1 base and J dropped 0; count of bases not matched to a gene: 2. This CDR3 contains 16 residues. CDR1 is KGHSH and CDR2 is LQKENI in the germline V gene. The CDR3 loop reads CASSPRTSGSYNEQFF. CDR3 in DNA: TGTGCCAGCTCACCACGAACTAGCGGCTCCTACAATGAGCAGTTCTTC.

The chain employs TRBV10-1 and TRBJ2-1; 7 nucleotides line up with TRBD2. Germline lookup yields CDR1 WNHNN and CDR2 SYGVQD (reference sequence). V lost 0 bases, J lost 2 bases, and 7 bases stayed unmatched. The CDR3 consists of 17 residues. This chain's CDR3 is CASSESELASTYNEQFF. In DNA form, the CDR3 reads TGCGCCAGCAGTGAGTCGGAACTAGCGTCCACCTACAATGAGCAGTTCTTC.

This chain joins TRBV3-1 (or the pseudogene TRBV3-2) and TRBJ2-7, with D uncertain. The germline V gene has CDR1 LGHDT and CDR2 YNNKEL (reference sequence). V gave up 0 bases and J gave up 2 bases, with 5 bases separating them. This CDR3 comprises 13 residues. The CDR3 region has the DNA TGTGCCAGCAGCCAAGAGGGCGCCTACGAGCAGTACTTC. Encoded protein: CASSQEGAYEQYF.

This clone was detected once. The rearrangement uses TRBV9 and TRBJ2-1; D perhaps matches TRBD2 (6 bases). Per germline, CDR1 SGDLS and CDR2 YYNGEE. Trimming shortened V by 1 base and J by 5 bases, and 13 bases separated the two germline ends. This CDR3 contains 15 residues. CDR3 coding DNA: TGTGCCAGCAGCGTACTGACTAGTGCGAACAATGAGCAGTTCTTC. Its protein product is CASSVLTSANNEQFF.

This rearrangement joins TRBV9 to TRBJ1-4, with 10 bases aligning to TRBD1. The CDR3 is 14 amino acids. Germline V lookup: CDR1 SGDLS, CDR2 YYNGEE. J lost 5 bases, V lost 4 bases, and 2 bases had no gene match. The CDR3 DNA follows: TGTGCCAGCAGCCCGGGACAGGGGAATGAAAAACTGTTTTTT. It codes for CASSPGQGNEKLFF.

The chain couples TRBV23-1 to TRBJ1-1; 12 positions match TRBD1. TRBV23-1 falls under the ORF class, with uncertain function. This CDR3 has 16 amino acids. Germline trimming cut 8 bases from V and 5 bases from J; bases unmatched to any gene: 12. The CDR3 loop is CASLVGQGARGTEAFF. The CDR3 DNA sequence: TGCGCCAGCCTGGTGGGACAGGGGGCGAGAGGGACTGAAGCTTTCTTT.

This clone is a singleton in its sample. The rearrangement uses TRBV11-2 and TRBJ2-5; maybe TRBD2 (7 bases). The V gene's germline CDR1 is SGHAT and CDR2 FQNNGV. There are 15 residues in the CDR3. The germline V and J ends were trimmed by 1 base and 2 bases, with 11 bases remaining between them. Here the CDR3 DNA reads TGTGCCAGCAGCTTAGGGGGAGGGGGTCAAGAGACCCAGTACTTC. Residues: CASSLGGGGQETQYF.

This chain connects TRBV3-1 (or the pseudogene TRBV3-2) to TRBJ2-7, with TRBD2 identical over 7 bases. The CDR3 extends over 16 amino acids. Germline V gives CDR1 LGHDT, CDR2 YNNKEL (reference sequence). V lost 0 bases and J lost 7; bases outside the gene matches: 12. The CDR3 reads CASSQDRGDGGKEQYF. The CDR3 coding sequence is TGTGCCAGCAGCCAAGATCGGGGGGATGGGGGGAAGGAGCAGTACTTC.